This T cell receptor (beta chain) was sequenced in a study of identifying expanded T cells in peripheral blood. This CDR3 region has 13 residues. Per germline, CDR1 MGHRA and CDR2 YSYEKL. V was trimmed by 1 base and J by 6 bases, leaving 10 bases between them. Collection occurred without any documented infections or immune events in donors. This clone was observed a single time. The antigen is undetermined. Some clones are missing from TCRdb's copy, which holds only in-frame ones; the method was immunoSEQ multiplex PCR. Among around 56,000 clones listed, approximately 83% were seen once. Study-wide findings and caveats: Variance in clone template counts between approximately two-week samples significantly increased with total template count across all healthy donors.

J is TRBJ2-7 and V is TRBV4-1; no reliable D call. Sample: blood. This sequence was found in a person aged 18 to 75 in good health. The chain's CDR3 is CASSQGLGGEQYV. The CDR3 nucleotides are TGCGCCAGCAGCCAAGGGCTAGGCGGCGAGCAGTACGTC.